The 27 T cell receptor beta chains given below trace back to one sample, sequenced in a study of molecular identifiers for immune sequencing clone quantification. TCRdb reprocessed the PCR reads with MiXCR, giving one entry per CDR3 protein. The data hold 250,000 to 400,000 distinct CDR3 sequences, with about 22% observed a single time. Sequenced: naive CD8+ T cells from blood, with Jurkat cell RNA spiked in. Subset defined: FACS-sorted CD8+CD4-CCR7+CD45RA+ naive T cells. These receptor sequences come from a human donor in good health. Some libraries in this study had Jurkat cell RNA spiked in.

This clonotype was detected ten times or more. J is TRBJ2-7 and V is TRBV11-2, with D hard to call. V dropped 5 bases and J dropped 6 bases, with 11 bases sitting between them. The CDR3 consists of 12 residues. The germline gives CDR1 SGHAT, CDR2 FQNNGV. The chain's CDR3 is CASSPQDLEQYF. The CDR3 DNA is TGTGCCAGCAGCCCACAAGACCTCGAGCAGTACTTC.

A word on this clonotype: Being one base from a much bigger clone, this may be a read error. The rearrangement uses TRBV7-6 and TRBJ2-3; maybe TRBD2 (5 bases). This CDR3 region has 16 residues. Trimming shortened V by 3 bases and J by 2 bases, and 15 bases separated the two germline ends. Per germline, CDR1 SGHVS and CDR2 FNYEAQ. The CDR3: CASSFVSASLTDTQYF. The CDR3, as DNA: TGTGCCAGCAGCTTCGTATCGGCTAGCCTCACAGATACGCAGTATTTT.

This clonotype occurred a few times. The J gene is TRBJ2-2, the V gene TRBV30; D gene ambiguous. V was cut by 3 bases and J by 5 bases, with 7 bases left in between. CDR1 is GTSNPN, CDR2 SVGIG, per germline (reference sequence). The CDR3 length is 12 residues. The CDR3 DNA follows: TGTGCCTGGAGCCTCGGGACCGGGGAGCTGTTTTTT. This translates into CAWSLGTGELFF.

This clonotype was picked up one time. A much larger clone sits a single nucleotide away, making a read error possible. CDR3 nucleotide sequence: TGTGCCAGCGGCCCGGCGGGGAACACCGGGGAGCTGTTTTTT. Translated, it gives CASGPAGNTGELFF. The rearrangement links TRBV6-5 to TRBJ2-2, with a weak D call TRBD2 (5 bases). Trimming took 8 bases from V and 1 from J, leaving 11 bases between them. The length of the CDR3 is 14 residues. Germline CDR1 is MNHEY and CDR2 is SVGAGI.

About this clonotype: The germline gene is not matched at one end of the junction; a read error may be the cause. The V gene is TRBV11-2, the J gene TRBJ2-7, with 8 bases aligning to TRBD1. The CDR3 has 15 amino acids. Germline assignment: CDR1 SGHAT and CDR2 FQNNGV. The CDR3 DNA follows: TGTACCAGCAGCCACTCCGGGACAGGACGCTACGAGCAGTACTTC. It codes for CTSSHSGTGRYEQYF.

On this clonotype: A single base separates this from a much larger clone, so it may be a read error. The V call is TRBV7-3, the J call TRBJ2-1; 10 nucleotides match TRBD2. This CDR3 comprises 15 residues. Trimming took 5 bases from V and 8 from J; bases not matched to a gene: 9. Germline lookup yields CDR1 SGHTA and CDR2 FQGTGA. The CDR3 loop reads CASSLTAGGLDEQFF. The CDR3 DNA reads as TGTGCCAGCAGCCTGACAGCGGGGGGGCTGGATGAGCAGTTCTTC.

In this sample, this clonotype turned up many times. The V gene is TRBV12-5, the J gene TRBJ1-1; D is uncertain. Per the germline V gene, CDR1 is LGHNT and CDR2 is FRNRAP. The CDR3 is made up of 11 amino acids. V shed 0 bases and J shed 7 bases, with 3 bases lying between them. As DNA, the CDR3 is TGTGCTAGTGGTTTGGTCGGTGAAGCTTTCTTT. This codes for CASGLVGEAFF.

This clonotype was detected many times. The V and J genes are TRBV7-9 and TRBJ2-5, with D maybe TRBD2 (5 bases). Germline V gene lookup returns CDR1 SEHNR and CDR2 FQNEAQ (reference sequence). Trimming left V 5 bases short and J 5 bases short, with 15 bases between. This CDR3 contains 14 residues. CDR3 sequence: CASSRTTEGETQYF. The CDR3 coding sequence is TGTGCCAGCAGCCGAACTACCGAGGGCGAGACCCAGTACTTC.

With respect to this clonotype: This could be a read error, since a much larger clone is one nucleotide away. The V call is TRBV4-1, the J call TRBJ1-5; no clear D. The CDR3 length is 17 residues. Germline V gene data show CDR1 as MGHRA and CDR2 as YSYEKL. Trimming left V 0 bases short and J 5 bases short, with 17 bases between. In DNA, the CDR3 is TGCGCCAGCAGCCAAGAGGCGGTCCATAACCCCTATCAGCCCCAGCATTTT. It yields the protein CASSQEAVHNPYQPQHF.

The chain employs TRBV20-1 and TRBJ2-3; 10 bases match TRBD2. The CDR3 consists of 17 residues. The V and J ends lost 1 base and 4 bases, in that order; junction bases with no gene match: 11. Per the germline V gene, CDR1 is DFQATT and CDR2 is SNEGSKA (reference sequence). For the CDR3, the DNA is TGCAGTGCTAGAGCGTGGGCTAGCGGGAGTGGTGCAGATACGCAGTATTTT. Translation gives CSARAWASGSGADTQYF.

The genes are TRBV13 and TRBJ1-4, with D unclear. The CDR3 is 15 amino acids. Germline V gives CDR1 PRHDT, CDR2 FYEKMQ (reference sequence). The ends were cut back, 0 bases at V and 4 bases at J, with 9 bases in the middle. For the CDR3, the DNA is TGTGCCAGCAGCTTAGGGGTTGGAAGTAATGAAAAACTGTTTTTT. Its protein is CASSLGVGSNEKLFF.

This clonotype was detected many times. The chain combines TRBV7-9 with TRBJ2-6; no firm D call. The CDR3 totals 17 residues. With 2 bases removed from V and 2 bases from J, the gap between germline ends came to 13 bases. Germline V gene sequence: CDR1 SEHNR, CDR2 FQNEAQ (reference sequence). DNA of the CDR3: TGTGCCAGCAGCTTAAGTGGAACCGCCCCTGGGGCCAACGTCCTGACTTTC. This encodes CASSLSGTAPGANVLTF. Drawing the rest from reference TRBV7-9 and TRBJ2-6, the complete variable domain is DTGVSQNPRHKITKRGQNVTFRCDPISEHNRLYWYRQTLGQGPEFLTYFQNEAQLEKSRLLSDRFSAERPKGSFSTLEIQRTEQGDSAMYLCASSLSGTAPGANVLTFGAGSRLTVL.

This clonotype has a handful of counts. The chain links TRBV14 to TRBJ2-7; the D gene is possibly TRBD2 (6 bases). V was pared by 5 bases and J by 3 bases, with 11 bases between. The CDR3 sequence is 13 residues long. Germline V gene data show CDR1 as SGHDN and CDR2 as FVKESK. CDR3 coding DNA: TGTGCCAGCAGCTACCTAGCGAACTACGAGCAGTACTTC. Encoded protein: CASSYLANYEQYF.

At least ten counts were recorded for this clonotype. The V and J genes are TRBV11-2 and TRBJ2-5; D uncertain. The CDR3 spans 13 residues. Trimming stripped 0 bases from V and 5 bases from J, with 7 bases between. Germline V gene sequence: CDR1 SGHAT, CDR2 FQNNGV. In nucleotides, the CDR3 is TGTGCCAGCAGCTTAGAAGACTGGGAGACCCAGTACTTC. Encoded protein: CASSLEDWETQYF.

This clonotype has at least ten counts. V usage is TRBV12-3 or TRBV12-4 and J usage is TRBJ1-2, with a weak D call TRBD1 (6 bases). The CDR3 runs to 14 residues. V lost 7 bases to trimming and J lost 0 bases, with 12 bases between them. CDR3 in amino acids: CASTPRGSNYGYTF. The DNA for the CDR3 is TGTGCCAGCACCCCCAGGGGATCTAACTATGGCTACACCTTC.

V is TRBV6-5 and J is TRBJ2-5; the match to TRBD1 covers 8 bases. Looked up from germline, CDR1 is MNHEY and CDR2 is SVGAGI. The CDR3 extends over 15 amino acids. J gave up 5 bases and V 1 base, and 6 bases lay outside the gene matches. The CDR3 DNA follows: TGTGCCAGCAGTTACTTCAAGACAGGGGAGGAGACCCAGTACTTC. Protein: CASSYFKTGEETQYF.

This clonotype was seen many times. V usage is TRBV29-1 and J usage is TRBJ1-1; D is unclear. The CDR3 runs 13 residues. Germline V gene sequence: CDR1 SQVTM, CDR2 ANQGSEA. Between the trimmed V and J ends, which lost 0 bases and 5 bases, there was a span of 10 bases. The DNA for the CDR3 is TGCAGCGTTGAAGAGGAAGATAGTACTGAAGCTTTCTTT. It translates to CSVEEEDSTEAFF.

This clonotype appeared many times. V gene TRBV6-5 combines with J gene TRBJ2-7; D perhaps matches TRBD1 (5 bases). V gave up 5 bases and J gave up 2 bases, with 10 bases separating them. The CDR3 covers 13 residues. The V gene's germline CDR1 is MNHEY and CDR2 SVGAGI. The CDR3 DNA reads as TGTGCCAGCAGTCTGACAGAGGCCTACGAGCAGTACTTC. Its translation is CASSLTEAYEQYF.

Many counts were recorded for this clonotype. This chain uses TRBV20-1 with TRBJ1-1, with D possibly being TRBD1 (5 bases). Deletions cut 1 base from V and 1 base from J, with 10 bases between. Germline CDR1 DFQATT, CDR2 SNEGSKA (reference sequence). The CDR3 has 14 amino acids. CDR3 sequence (DNA): TGCAGTGCTAGAGGGTACGGGGCGAACACTGAAGCTTTCTTT. Translation: CSARGYGANTEAFF.

This clonotype appeared many times. The genes are TRBV6-5 and TRBJ2-3; TRBD2 matches 11 bases. Looked up from germline, CDR1 is MNHEY and CDR2 is SVGAGI. The V gene end was trimmed by 4 bases and the J gene end by 5 bases; junction bases not matched to a gene: 14. CDR3 size: 18 residues. The CDR3 region is CASSSSGLAVPPQDTQYF. CDR3 in DNA: TGTGCCAGCAGTTCCTCGGGACTAGCGGTTCCCCCGCAAGATACGCAGTATTTT.

This clonotype was seen ten or more times. The chain employs TRBV5-6 and TRBJ2-5, with D maybe TRBD1 (6 bases). Trimming removed 2 bases at V and 1 base at J, with 9 bases between. Per the germline V gene, CDR1 is SGHDT and CDR2 is YYEEEE. The CDR3 runs 14 residues. CDR3 protein: CASSLATGQETQYF. The DNA of the CDR3 is TGTGCCAGCAGCTTAGCGACAGGCCAAGAGACCCAGTACTTC.

This clonotype has a handful of counts. This chain connects TRBV16 to TRBJ1-1; tentatively, D is TRBD1 (5 bases). The CDR3 extends over 16 amino acids. The V and J ends lost 3 bases and 0 bases respectively, with 14 bases between them. Germline V gene lookup returns CDR1 KGHSY and CDR2 FQNENV. The CDR3 sequence: CASSHRGATMNTEAFF. The CDR3 nucleotides read TGTGCCAGCAGCCACCGCGGGGCAACTATGAACACTGAAGCTTTCTTT.

This clonotype occurred a few times. This chain links TRBV10-3 with TRBJ2-7; 7 nucleotides line up with TRBD1. Germline CDR1 ENHRY, CDR2 SYGVKD. V was clipped by 7 bases and J by 2 bases; unmatched bases: 5. The CDR3 spans 13 residues. The CDR3 spells CAIKQGSTYEQYF. CDR3 nucleotide sequence: TGTGCCATCAAACAGGGGAGTACCTACGAGCAGTACTTC.

The sample holds a few counts of this clonotype. V and J are TRBV3-1 and TRBJ2-1; TRBD2 might be the D (7 bases). CDR3 length equals 16 residues. CDR1 and CDR2 (germline): LGHDT, YNNKEL (reference sequence). The V end lost 2 bases, the J end lost 6 bases, and 17 bases lay between the germline ends. CDR3: CASSQLWGGASNEQFF. The DNA for the CDR3 is TGTGCCAGCAGCCAATTGTGGGGGGGGGCCTCCAATGAGCAGTTCTTC.

The J gene is TRBJ2-2, the V gene TRBV24-1; TRBD1 or TRBD2 may be the D gene (5 bases each). From germline, CDR1 is KGHDR and CDR2 SFDVKD. The V and J ends lost 0 bases and 4 bases respectively, with 11 bases between them. This CDR3 is built from 16 residues. CDR3 DNA sequence: TGTGCCACCAGTGATTTGCGAGGGGACCCCACCGGGGAGCTGTTTTTT. Translation gives CATSDLRGDPTGELFF.

This clonotype was observed a handful of times. The genes are TRBV3-1 and TRBJ2-5; TRBD2 agrees at 13 bases. Trimming removed 0 bases from V and 4 bases from J; junction bases left unmatched: 5. This CDR3 has 17 amino acids. Germline V gene sequence: CDR1 LGHDT, CDR2 YNNKEL (reference sequence). The CDR3 DNA is TGTGCCAGCAGCCAAGACATAGGACTAGCGGGAGTAGAGACCCAGTACTTC. Translation gives CASSQDIGLAGVETQYF.

With regard to this clonotype: A much larger clone lies a single base off, so this may be a read error. The V gene is TRBV9, the J gene TRBJ2-3; D unresolved. The J call is uncertain, as TRBJ1-5 better fits the DNA end. Per the germline V gene, CDR1 is SGDLS and CDR2 is YYNGEE. The length of the CDR3 is 13 residues. The CDR3 protein is CASSVGHPDTQHF. CDR3 coding DNA: TGTGCCAGCAGCGTAGGACATCCCGATACGCAGCATTTT.